The entry below gives a single TCR beta chain sequence along with its context. Germline V gene data show CDR1 as KGHSH and CDR2 as LQKENI. The CDR3 contains 16 residues. V shed 1 base, J shed 8 bases, and the junction held 8 bases outside the gene matches. How the authors handled the data: Reference gene primers were amplified, and this amplification served to estimate nucleated cell counts. Here immunoSEQ multiplex PCR was the method, and the copy in TCRdb shows in-frame clones only, minus some. V and J calls and clone size come straight from that table; D and trimming were deduced from the DNA. This table has tens of thousands of clones, approximately 85% appearing once. This specimen comes from a study of blood T cell repertoires in COVID-19.

This TCR was sampled from a human donor in a cohort sampled during active COVID-19. Sequencing was performed on peripheral blood. V usage is TRBV18 and J usage is TRBJ1-2; 12 bases fit TRBD1. CDR3 nucleotides: TGTGCCAGCTCACCACGGACGGGACAGGGGGCAGGAGGCTACACCTTC. This translates into CASSPRTGQGAGGYTF.